Listed below are T cell receptor beta chains from one sample, sequenced in a study of blood T cell repertoires in COVID-19. Measured with immunoSEQ multiplex PCR; TCRdb has only the in-frame clones, and not every one. The sample has 180,000 or so clones, 70% to 90% seen once; the top ten hold roughly 4.5%. The sequencing sample was made of PBMCs or T cells enriched from blood (not recorded which). All receptors come from a woman in her fifties or sixties who had recovered from COVID-19. Both conserved end residues are part of each CDR3. Each record gives: J gene, CDR3 length, V gene, D gene, clone size, CDR3 protein, CDR3 DNA. D genes are given only for firm matches. Size values are once, few and many counts, or a class for expanded clones, and some rows have none.

TRBJ2-3 16 TRBV11-1 NA NA CASSPGVSLGTDTQYF TGTGCCAGCAGCCCAGGGGTGTCACTTGGCACAGATACGCAGTATTTT
TRBJ2-1 15 TRBV10-3 TRBD2 NA CAISDEPSGSNEQFF TGTGCCATCAGTGATGAACCTAGCGGGAGCAATGAGCAGTTCTTC
TRBJ2-3 15 TRBV9 TRBD1 NA CASSEHRGGTDTQYF TGTGCCAGCAGCGAGCACAGGGGGGGCACAGATACGCAGTATTTT
TRBJ2-5 13 TRBV29-1 TRBD1 NA CSVEQGAWETQYF TGCAGCGTTGAACAGGGGGCCTGGGAGACCCAGTACTTC
TRBJ1-2 12 TRBV28 TRBD1 NA CASNRQGGGYTF TGTGCCAGCAATAGACAGGGAGGCGGCTACACCTTC
TRBJ1-1 14 TRBV10-2 TRBD1 NA CASRPGTGSTEAFF TGCGCCAGCAGACCCGGGACAGGGAGCACTGAAGCTTTCTTT
TRBJ2-1 12 TRBV11-3 NA NA CASSPDSNEQFF TGTGCCAGCAGCCCCGACAGCAATGAGCAGTTCTTC
TRBJ1-5 15 TRBV19 TRBD1 NA CASSSTGGAGQPQHF TGTGCCAGTAGTAGCACAGGGGGCGCAGGTCAGCCCCAGCATTTT
TRBJ1-2 14 TRBV19 NA NA CASSIIGEDYGYTF TGTGCCAGTAGTATAATTGGAGAAGACTATGGCTACACCTTC
TRBJ1-4 15 TRBV9 NA NA CASTRGDGANEKLFF TGTGCCAGCACCCGGGGGGATGGGGCTAATGAAAAACTGTTTTTT
TRBJ1-6 17 TRBV11-2 TRBD1 NA CASSASNPGQGPYALHF TGTGCCAGCAGCGCCTCAAATCCGGGACAGGGACCTTACGCCCTCCACTTT
TRBJ1-2 11 TRBV20-1 NA NA CSALRTNGYTF TGCAGTGCTTTACGGACAAATGGCTACACCTTC
TRBJ1-5 13 TRBV6-5 NA few CASSPGGNQPQHF TGTGCCAGCAGCCCCGGGGGCAATCAGCCCCAGCATTTT
TRBJ1-6 15 TRBV5-6 TRBD1 NA CASSYRTGNNSPLHF TGTGCCAGCAGCTATCGGACAGGGAACAATTCACCCCTCCACTTT
TRBJ1-2 11 TRBV20-1 NA NA CSASARGGYTF TGCAGTGCTAGTGCAAGGGGTGGCTACACCTTC
TRBJ1-2 16 TRBV24-1 NA NA CATSDLGRSGIEGYTF TGTGCCACCAGTGATTTGGGGAGATCCGGTATTGAGGGCTACACCTTC
TRBJ2-3 16 TRBV9 TRBD2 NA CASTNPRTSGTDTQYF TGTGCCAGCACCAACCCCCGGACTAGCGGCACAGATACGCAGTATTTT
TRBJ1-2 15 TRBV5-1 NA NA CASSPLDSPNYGYTF TGCGCCAGCAGCCCATTGGACAGCCCGAACTATGGCTACACCTTC
TRBJ1-1 14 TRBV9 NA NA CASSGWGEDTEAFF TGTGCCAGCAGCGGCTGGGGGGAGGACACTGAAGCTTTCTTT
TRBJ2-5 17 TRBV19 TRBD2 NA CASSITSGRNTRETQYF TGTGCCAGTAGTATTACCAGCGGGAGGAATACGAGGGAGACCCAGTACTTC
TRBJ2-3 13 TRBV9 TRBD1 NA CASSRGGVYTQYF TGTGCCAGCAGCAGAGGGGGCGTATATACGCAGTATTTT
TRBJ1-2 13 TRBV2 NA NA CASSWTANYGYTF TGTGCCAGCAGTTGGACAGCGAACTATGGCTACACCTTC
TRBJ1-4 15 TRBV30 TRBD1 NA CAWRDPGQTREKLFF TGTGCCTGGAGGGACCCGGGACAGACACGCGAAAAACTGTTTTTT
TRBJ2-3 18 TRBV5-5 TRBD2 NA CASSSLTTSGSFTDTQYF TGTGCCAGCAGCTCTCTTACCACTAGCGGGAGTTTCACAGATACGCAGTATTTT
TRBJ1-3 14 TRBV5-1 NA NA CASSLEAGKDTIYF TGCGCCAGCAGCTTGGAGGCAGGGAAAGACACCATATATTTT
TRBJ2-3 15 TRBV29-1 TRBD2 NA CSAEGLAGNTDTQYF TGCAGCGCCGAAGGACTAGCGGGTAACACAGATACGCAGTATTTT
TRBJ2-5 14 TRBV7-9 TRBD2 NA CASSSGLAEETQYF TGTGCCAGCTCGTCGGGACTAGCGGAAGAGACCCAGTACTTC
TRBJ2-3 17 TRBV5-1 NA NA CASSLAGGVLGADTQYF TGCGCCAGCAGCTTGGCCGGAGGGGTCTTAGGTGCAGATACGCAGTATTTT
TRBJ1-2 14 TRBV7-9 TRBD1 NA CASSLADGTGSVLF TGTGCCAGCAGCTTAGCAGATGGGACAGGCTCCGTTTTATTC
TRBJ2-5 13 TRBV5-6 NA once CASQAPSQETQYF TGTGCCAGCCAGGCCCCGAGTCAAGAGACCCAGTACTTC
TRBJ1-4 12 TRBV6-4 NA NA CAIQGPNEKLFF TGTGCCATACAGGGCCCTAATGAAAAACTGTTTTTT
TRBJ1-4 15 TRBV11-2 TRBD1 once CASSHHRGSNEKLFF TGTGCCAGCAGCCACCACAGGGGGTCTAATGAAAAACTGTTTTTT
TRBJ1-2 13 TRBV7-8 TRBD1 NA CASSRDRGYGYTF TGTGCCAGCAGCCGGGACAGGGGCTATGGCTACACCTTC
TRBJ2-3 15 TRBV7-9 TRBD2 NA CASSISGGDTDTQYF TGTGCCAGCAGCATTAGCGGGGGGGACACAGATACGCAGTATTTT
TRBJ1-5 16 TRBV6-1 NA NA CASSDTGRSGNQPQHF TGTGCCAGCAGTGATACAGGTAGGAGCGGCAATCAGCCCCAGCATTTT
TRBJ1-3 18 TRBV19 TRBD1 NA CASSASDRGPISGNTIYF TGTGCCAGTAGTGCCTCGGACAGGGGGCCAATCTCTGGAAACACCATATATTTT
TRBJ1-4 16 TRBV28 TRBD1 NA CASSQDREITNEKLFF TGTGCCAGCAGCCAGGACAGGGAGATTACTAATGAAAAACTGTTTTTT
TRBJ1-1 13 TRBV19 NA NA CASSIGSTAEAFF TGTGCCAGTAGTATAGGATCTACCGCTGAAGCTTTCTTT
TRBJ1-4 14 TRBV18 NA few CASSPTGYYEKLFF TGTGCCAGCTCACCAACAGGGTATTACGAAAAACTGTTTTTT
TRBJ2-5 17 TRBV5-6 TRBD2 once CASSLEASGRTWKTQYF TGTGCCAGCAGCTTGGAGGCTAGCGGGAGAACCTGGAAGACCCAGTACTTC
TRBJ1-6 15 TRBV19 NA NA CASSAPGRGNSPLHF TGTGCCAGTAGTGCGCCCGGGCGGGGGAATTCACCCCTCCACTTT
TRBJ1-2 14 TRBV5-5 TRBD1 NA CASTFGQGVRGYTF TGTGCCAGCACCTTCGGACAGGGGGTGCGGGGCTACACCTTC
TRBJ2-1 14 TRBV6-5 NA NA CASSYSDTRDEQFF TGTGCCAGCAGTTACTCGGACACGAGAGATGAGCAGTTCTTC
TRBJ2-2 17 TRBV7-9 TRBD1 NA CASSLAGTGANTGELFF TGTGCCAGCAGCTTAGCGGGGACAGGAGCGAACACCGGGGAGCTGTTTTTT